This entry lists 20 T cell receptor beta chains sequenced from one sample in a study of blood T cell repertoires in COVID-19. The assay was immunoSEQ multiplex PCR, and TCRdb's table has in-frame clones only and misses some. The table has about 260,000 clones, roughly 87% seen once. Sequences were obtained from peripheral blood. These receptors were taken from a human donor in a cohort sampled during active COVID-19.

This rearrangement joins TRBV18 to TRBJ2-7; 8 positions agree with TRBD1. The CDR3 sequence is 15 residues long. With V trimmed by 2 bases and J by 0 bases, 3 bases remained unmatched. Germline V gene sequence: CDR1 KGHSH, CDR2 LQKENI. CDR3 nucleotide sequence: TGTGCCAGCTCACCAAGGACAGGGATCTCCTACGAGCAGTACTTC. Protein product: CASSPRTGISYEQYF.

The rearrangement joins TRBV30 to TRBJ1-2; unclear D gene. V was cut by 1 base and J by 3 bases, with 6 bases left in between. Germline CDR1 and CDR2: GTSNPN and SVGIG (reference sequence). CDR3 length: 12 amino acids. The CDR3, as DNA: TGTGCCTGGAGTGACACAGACTATGGCTACACCTTC. Translated: CAWSDTDYGYTF.

This chain connects TRBV4-2 to TRBJ1-5; the match to TRBD1 covers 7 bases. V was pared by 4 bases and J by 2 bases, with 26 bases of the junction left unmatched. The CDR3 loop spans 22 amino acids. Looked up from germline, CDR1 is LGHNA and CDR2 is YNFKEQ. The CDR3 region is CASSRQKFLGQLGGTGNQPQHF. The CDR3 bases are TGTGCCAGCAGCCGACAAAAATTCCTGGGACAGCTAGGGGGGACGGGCAATCAGCCCCAGCATTTT.

This clone was detected only once. The CDR3 loop reads CASSYLRDISGYTF. The DNA for the CDR3 is TGTGCCAGCAGTTACTTACGGGACATAAGCGGCTACACCTTC. The chain combines TRBV6-2 or TRBV6-3 with TRBJ1-2; possible D gene TRBD1, 6 bases. Germline V gene sequence: CDR1 MNHEY, CDR2 SVGEGT. V lost 1 base and J 8 bases, leaving 14 bases between the germline ends. CDR3 length equals 14 residues.

The chain recombines TRBV19 with TRBJ2-7; D perhaps matches TRBD2 (5 bases). This CDR3 region has 15 residues. Trimming pared 3 bases from V and 6 bases from J, leaving 18 bases between. The germline V gene encodes CDR1 LNHDA and CDR2 SQIVND (reference sequence). The CDR3 region is CASSIVGETTGEQYF. CDR3 sequence (DNA): TGTGCCAGTAGTATCGTTGGGGAGACTACGGGCGAGCAGTACTTC.

V usage is TRBV14 and J usage is TRBJ2-7; D remains unclear. The germline gives CDR1 SGHDN, CDR2 FVKESK. There are 13 residues in the CDR3. The V gene lost 1 base and the J gene lost 3 bases, with 7 bases spanning the gap. CDR3 residues: CASSQASLYEQYF. CDR3 coding DNA: TGTGCCAGCAGCCAAGCTTCACTCTACGAGCAGTACTTC.

With regard to this clone: Other DNA sequences of this sample code for an identical CDR3. The V and J genes are TRBV7-2 and TRBJ1-5, with 8 bases aligning to TRBD1. The trim removed 6 bases at V and 6 bases at J, leaving 7 bases unmatched. CDR3 length: 14 residues. The germline gives CDR1 SGHTA, CDR2 FQGNSA. The CDR3 loop is CASSSRQGSQPQHF. The CDR3, as DNA: TGTGCCAGCAGTTCAAGACAGGGGAGTCAGCCCCAGCATTTT.

This chain uses TRBV7-2 with TRBJ1-2, with D maybe TRBD1 (5 bases). The V end was cut by 6 bases, the J end by 6 bases, with 8 bases between. The CDR3 contains 11 residues. Germline CDR1 SGHTA, CDR2 FQGNSA. The CDR3 DNA is TGTGCCAGCAGGGGGGGGGATGGCTACACCTTC. It yields the protein CASRGGDGYTF. Drawing the rest from reference TRBV7-2 and TRBJ1-2, the complete variable domain is GAGVSQSPSNKVTEKGKDVELRCDPISGHTALYWYRQSLGQGLEFLIYFQGNSAPDKSGLPSDRFSAERTGGSVSTLTIQRTQQEDSAVYLCASRGGDGYTFGSGTRLTVV.

The rearrangement uses TRBV7-9 and TRBJ2-3, with D hard to call. Trimming stripped 1 base from V and 0 bases from J, with 8 bases between. Germline CDR1 reads SEHNR; CDR2 reads FQNEAQ (reference sequence). The CDR3 spans 15 residues. CDR3 DNA: TGTGCCAGCAGCTTAGGGCAGACTAGCACAGATACGCAGTATTTT. It encodes CASSLGQTSTDTQYF. Together with reference TRBV7-9 and TRBJ2-3, the CDR3 gives the full variable domain: DTGVSQNPRHKITKRGQNVTFRCDPISEHNRLYWYRQTLGQGPEFLTYFQNEAQLEKSRLLSDRFSAERPKGSFSTLEIQRTEQGDSAMYLCASSLGQTSTDTQYFGPGTRLTVL.

The genes are TRBV7-9 and TRBJ2-7, with TRBD2 identical over 10 bases. V dropped 4 bases and J dropped 5; count of bases not matched to a gene: 5. Germline lookup yields CDR1 SEHNR and CDR2 FQNEAQ (reference sequence). The CDR3 totals 14 residues. CDR3 sequence (DNA): TGTGCCAGCAGCTACGTAGCGGGAGGCCACGAGCAGTACTTC. Protein product: CASSYVAGGHEQYF.

The chain joins TRBV7-2 to TRBJ1-2; D is unclear. The V end lost 2 bases, the J end lost 6 bases, and 13 bases lay between the germline ends. The length of the CDR3 is 14 residues. Germline CDR1 is SGHTA and CDR2 is FQGNSA. The CDR3 here is CASSLREGRDGYTF. The DNA of the CDR3 is TGTGCCAGCAGCTTACGTGAGGGTCGCGATGGCTACACCTTC.

The V gene is TRBV11-2, the J gene TRBJ2-1; 10 bases align to TRBD2. The CDR3 extends over 17 amino acids. The germline gives CDR1 SGHAT, CDR2 FQNNGV. J was trimmed by 1 base and V by 1 base; bases with no gene match: 4. Here the CDR3 reads CASSLVISGRSYNEQFF. The CDR3 nucleotides read TGTGCCAGCAGCTTAGTGATTAGCGGGAGGTCCTACAATGAGCAGTTCTTC.

Here the CDR3 reads CASSPDRGDTQYF. The CDR3, as DNA: TGTGCCAGCAGCCCGGACAGGGGGGATACGCAGTATTTT. The rearrangement uses TRBV7-6 and TRBJ2-3; TRBD1 matches 10 bases. The trim removed 5 bases at V and 6 bases at J, leaving 2 bases unmatched. The germline CDR1 and CDR2 sequences are SGHVS and FNYEAQ. There are 13 residues in the CDR3.

This rearrangement joins TRBV13 to TRBJ2-3; 11 positions agree with TRBD2. The CDR3 extends over 17 amino acids. CDR1 PRHDT and CDR2 FYEKMQ come from the germline V gene (reference sequence). V lost 0 bases, J lost 6 bases, and 8 bases stayed unmatched. CDR3 amino acids: CASSLGLRLAGTDTQYF. CDR3 coding DNA: TGTGCCAGCAGCTTAGGCCTTAGACTAGCGGGAACCGATACGCAGTATTTT.

The J gene is TRBJ2-7, the V gene TRBV5-1; the D gene is possibly TRBD2 (6 bases). Trimming shortened V by 5 bases and J by 2 bases, and 14 bases separated the two germline ends. Germline CDR1 is SGHRS and CDR2 is YFSETQ. The CDR3 loop spans 14 amino acids. The CDR3 nucleotides are TGCGCCAGCAGTGGAGGGGAAATGCCCTACGAGCAGTACTTC. Amino acid sequence: CASSGGEMPYEQYF. Based on the CDR3 plus reference TRBV5-1 and TRBJ2-7, the full variable domain is KAGVTQTPRYLIKTRGQQVTLSCSPISGHRSVSWYQQTPGQGLQFLFEYFSETQRNKGNFPGRFSGRQFSNSRSEMNVSTLELGDSALYLCASSGGEMPYEQYFGPGTRLTVT.

The rearrangement joins TRBV9 to TRBJ1-5, with 8 bases matching TRBD1. Germline CDR1 and CDR2: SGDLS and YYNGEE. The CDR3 has 14 amino acids. Losses at the gene ends were 0 bases for V and 4 bases for J; bases not matched to a gene: 0. In nucleotides, the CDR3 is TGTGCCAGCAGCGTAGGACAGGGGAATCAGCCCCAGCATTTT. Protein product: CASSVGQGNQPQHF.

This chain links TRBV6-2 or TRBV6-3 with TRBJ1-2; 9 bases map to TRBD1. V trimming: 5 bases; J trimming: 4 bases; junction bases outside the gene matches: 5. From germline, CDR1 is MNHEY and CDR2 SVGEGT. CDR3 length: 14 residues. The CDR3 reads CASSQPGQGYGYTF. CDR3 nucleotide sequence: TGTGCCAGCAGTCAACCGGGACAGGGCTATGGCTACACCTTC.

The rearrangement joins TRBV2 to TRBJ2-2, with 9 bases fitting TRBD2. Germline lookup yields CDR1 SNHLY and CDR2 FYNNEI. The V segment lost 7 bases and the J segment 6 bases; nucleotides outside the gene matches: 9. The CDR3 length is 15 residues. CDR3 amino acids: CASTKLAGHPGELFF. The CDR3 coding sequence is TGTGCCAGCACCAAACTAGCGGGTCACCCCGGGGAGCTGTTTTTT.

V usage is TRBV5-8 and J usage is TRBJ1-2; a possible D gene is TRBD1 (6 bases). This CDR3 has 16 amino acids. Trimming shortened V by 4 bases and J by 2 bases, and 18 bases separated the two germline ends. Per germline, CDR1 SGHTS and CDR2 YDEGEE. CDR3 in amino acids: CASSRTQGTVNYGYTF. As DNA, the CDR3 is TGTGCCAGCAGCCGGACCCAGGGGACGGTAAACTATGGCTACACCTTC.

The table lists this clone with a few counts. V gene TRBV14 combines with J gene TRBJ1-6; no reliable D call. The CDR3 is 14 amino acids. Germline values: CDR1 SGHDN, CDR2 FVKESK. V was cut by 4 bases and J by 4 bases, with 8 bases left in between. CDR3 sequence: CASSRGLYNSPLHF. The CDR3 region has the DNA TGTGCCAGCAGCCGCGGCTTATATAATTCACCCCTCCACTTT.